This record concerns one TCR beta chain sequence. The data belong to a study of blood T cell repertoires in COVID-19. The data were produced by immunoSEQ multiplex PCR, yet TCRdb's version contains in-frame clones alone and is incomplete. This table holds hundreds of thousands of clones, approximately 89% found once. This CDR3 has 16 residues. From germline, CDR1 is KGHDR and CDR2 SFDVKD. The V gene end was trimmed by 4 bases and the J gene end by 3 bases; junction bases not matched to a gene: 6. This TCR was recovered from a woman aged 25 to 45 with acute COVID-19. Sequencing input: PBMCs or T cells enriched from blood (not recorded which). The V and J genes are TRBV24-1 and TRBJ2-7; 12 positions agree with TRBD2. CDR3 DNA sequence: TGTGCCACCAGTGAACCCGGACTAGCGGGGAACTACGAGCAGTACTTC. Protein sequence: CATSEPGLAGNYEQYF.